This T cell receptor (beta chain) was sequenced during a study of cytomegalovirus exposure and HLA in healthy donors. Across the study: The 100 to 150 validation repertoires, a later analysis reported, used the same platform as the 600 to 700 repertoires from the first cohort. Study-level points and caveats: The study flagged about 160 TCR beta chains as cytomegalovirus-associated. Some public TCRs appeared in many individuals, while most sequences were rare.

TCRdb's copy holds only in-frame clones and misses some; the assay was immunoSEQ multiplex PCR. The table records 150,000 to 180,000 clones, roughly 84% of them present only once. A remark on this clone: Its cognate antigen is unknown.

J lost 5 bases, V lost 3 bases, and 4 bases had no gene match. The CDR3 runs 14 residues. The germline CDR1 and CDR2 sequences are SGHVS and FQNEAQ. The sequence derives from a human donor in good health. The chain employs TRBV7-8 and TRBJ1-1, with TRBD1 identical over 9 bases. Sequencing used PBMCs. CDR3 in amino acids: CASSLGTGRTEAFF. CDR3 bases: TGTGCCAGCAGCTTGGGGACAGGGAGGACTGAAGCTTTCTTT.